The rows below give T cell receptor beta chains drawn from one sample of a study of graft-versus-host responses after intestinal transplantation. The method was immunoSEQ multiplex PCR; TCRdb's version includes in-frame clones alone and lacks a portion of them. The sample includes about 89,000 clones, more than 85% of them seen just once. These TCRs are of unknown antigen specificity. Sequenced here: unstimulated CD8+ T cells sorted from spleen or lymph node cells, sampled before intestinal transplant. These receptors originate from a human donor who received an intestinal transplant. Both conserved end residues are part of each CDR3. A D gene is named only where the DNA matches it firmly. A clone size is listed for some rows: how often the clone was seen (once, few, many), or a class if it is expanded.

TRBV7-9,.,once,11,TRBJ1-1,TGTGCCAGCAGCCCCGACAGTGAAGCTTTCTTT,CASSPDSEAFF
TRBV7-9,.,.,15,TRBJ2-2,TGTGCCAGCAGCTTAGGACAGCTTCGGACCGGGGAGCTGTTTTTT,CASSLGQLRTGELFF
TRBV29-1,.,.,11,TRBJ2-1,TGCAGCGTTGACCTTTACAATGAGCAGTTCTTC,CSVDLYNEQFF
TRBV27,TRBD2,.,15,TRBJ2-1,TGTGCCAGCAGCCAGCGGGGGGGCCTCTACAATGAGCAGTTCTTC,CASSQRGGLYNEQFF
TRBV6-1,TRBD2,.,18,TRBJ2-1,TGTGCCAGCAGTGAAGCGCCGGGTAGCGGGAGCTCCTACAATGAGCAGTTCTTC,CASSEAPGSGSSYNEQFF
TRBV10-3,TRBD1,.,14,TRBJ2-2,TGTGCCAGCAGACAGGGGGACGGTGCCGGGGAGCTGTTTTTT,CASRQGDGAGELFF
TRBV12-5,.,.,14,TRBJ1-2,TGTGCTAGTGCCAGGGCGGATACTAACTATGGCTACACCTTC,CASARADTNYGYTF
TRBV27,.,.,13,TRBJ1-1,TGTGCCAGCAGTTTAAAAGTCACAGGTGAAGCTTTCTTT,CASSLKVTGEAFF
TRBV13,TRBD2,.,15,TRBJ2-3,TGTGCCAGCAGCTTAGAGCGGGGGGGAGCAGATACGCAGTATTTT,CASSLERGGADTQYF
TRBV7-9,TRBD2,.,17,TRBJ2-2,TGTGCCAGCAGCCTGGGACTAGCGGGGGATCGCACCGGGGAGCTGTTTTTT,CASSLGLAGDRTGELFF
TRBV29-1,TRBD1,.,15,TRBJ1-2,TGCAGCGTTGTTGACCGGGACAGGAGGGACTATGGCTACACCTTC,CSVVDRDRRDYGYTF
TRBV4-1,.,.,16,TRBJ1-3,TGCGCCAGCAGCCAAGATGGGGGCAGGGCTGGAAACACCATATATTTT,CASSQDGGRAGNTIYF
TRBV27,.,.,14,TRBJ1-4,TGTGCCAGCAGTTTTGCGCCCTTTAATGAAAAACTGTTTTTT,CASSFAPFNEKLFF
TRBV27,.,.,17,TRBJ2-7,TGTGCCAGCAGTTTAACAGGGGGGGGTTTAAGCTCCTACGAGCAGTACTTC,CASSLTGGGLSSYEQYF
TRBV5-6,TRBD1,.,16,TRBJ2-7,TGTGCCAGCAGCTTACGACAGGGGGCGACCACCTACGAGCAGTACTTC,CASSLRQGATTYEQYF
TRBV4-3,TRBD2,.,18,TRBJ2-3,TGCGCCAGCAGCCAAGCTTACATCCCGGGACTAGCTACAGATACGCAGTACTTT,CASSQAYIPGLATDTQYF
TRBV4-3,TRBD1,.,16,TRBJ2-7,TGCGCCAGCAGCCAGGGGGTGGAGACAGGGTTCAACGAGCAGTACTTC,CASSQGVETGFNEQYF
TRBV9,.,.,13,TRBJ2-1,TGTGCCAGCAGCGTATCAGGGCGAGATGAGCAGTTCTTC,CASSVSGRDEQFF
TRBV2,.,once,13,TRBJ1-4,TGTGCCAGCAGGGAGCGACTTAATGAAAAACTGTTTTTT,CASRERLNEKLFF
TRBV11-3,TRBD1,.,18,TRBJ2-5,TGTGCCAGCAGCTTAGTTGGGGACAGGGAGGAGGGTAAAGAGACCCAGTACTTC,CASSLVGDREEGKETQYF
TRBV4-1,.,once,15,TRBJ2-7,TGCGCCAGCAGCCAACACGGGACTTCAATCTACGAGCAGTACTTC,CASSQHGTSIYEQYF
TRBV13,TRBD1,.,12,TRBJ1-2,TGTGCCAGCAGCGGACAGGGGGGCGGCTACACCTTC,CASSGQGGGYTF
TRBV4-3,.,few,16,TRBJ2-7,TGCGCCAGCAGCCAAGATCATGACGGGTTCTCCTACGAGCAGTACTTC,CASSQDHDGFSYEQYF
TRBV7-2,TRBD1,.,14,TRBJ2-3,TGTGCCAGCAGCCCTGGGACAGGGCCAGATACGCAGTATTTT,CASSPGTGPDTQYF
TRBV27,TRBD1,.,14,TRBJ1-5,TGTGCCAGCAGTTCGGGACAGATCAATCAGCCCCAGCATTTT,CASSSGQINQPQHF
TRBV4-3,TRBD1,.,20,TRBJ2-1,TGCGCCAGCAGCCAAGGTGCCGGACAGGGATTTGTTCCTGCCTACAATGAGCAGTTCTTC,CASSQGAGQGFVPAYNEQFF
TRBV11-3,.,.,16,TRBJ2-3,TGTGCCAGCAGCTTAGATGGGAACAGGGTTGCAGATACGCAGTATTTT,CASSLDGNRVADTQYF
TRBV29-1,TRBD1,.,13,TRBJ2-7,TGCAGCGTTAAGACAGGGCATACCTACGAGCAGTACTTC,CSVKTGHTYEQYF
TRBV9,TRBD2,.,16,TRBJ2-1,TGTGCCAGCAGCGGAGGGTCTAGCGGTTCCTACAATGAGCAGTTCTTC,CASSGGSSGSYNEQFF
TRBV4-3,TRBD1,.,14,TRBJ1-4,TGCGCCAGCAGCCTAGGGACAGGGGGCTGGGAACTGTTTTTT,CASSLGTGGWELFF
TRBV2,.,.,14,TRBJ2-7,TGTGCCAGCAGTGCTGTGGAGAGGTCCTACGAGCAGTACTTC,CASSAVERSYEQYF
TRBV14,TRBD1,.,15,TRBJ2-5,TGTGCCAGCAGCGCCCCCGGGACAGGGGAAGAGACCCAGTACTTC,CASSAPGTGEETQYF
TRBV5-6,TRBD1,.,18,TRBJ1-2,TGTGCCAGCAGCAGGACCGGGACAGGGGGGAAGGATGTCTATGGCTACACCTTC,CASSRTGTGGKDVYGYTF
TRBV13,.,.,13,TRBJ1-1,TGTGCCAGCAGCTTAGCGTTGAACACTGAAGCTTTCTTT,CASSLALNTEAFF
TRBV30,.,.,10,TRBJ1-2,TGTGCCTGGATGCGGGTTGGCTACACCTTC,CAWMRVGYTF
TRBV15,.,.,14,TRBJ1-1,TGTGCCACCAGCAGGACAGATCGGAACACTGAAGCTTTCTTT,CATSRTDRNTEAFF
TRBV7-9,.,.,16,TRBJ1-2,TGTGCCAGCAGCTTAGCACGGAGGTTCGGGGACTATGGCTACACCTTC,CASSLARRFGDYGYTF
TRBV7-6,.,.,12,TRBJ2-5,TGTGCCAGCCAGGATTTAGGCGAGACCCAGTACTTC,CASQDLGETQYF
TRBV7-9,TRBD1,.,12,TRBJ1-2,TGTGCCAGCGAGGGGGCCAACTATGGCTACACCTTC,CASEGANYGYTF
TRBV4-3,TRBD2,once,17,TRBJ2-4,TGCGCCAGCAGCCAAGAGTTAGGACTAGAAGCCAAAAACATTCAGTACTTC,CASSQELGLEAKNIQYF
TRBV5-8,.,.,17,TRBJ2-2,TGTGCCAGCAGCTCTGAGGGGGTTCCAAGGTTGTCTGGGGAGCTGTTTTTT,CASSSEGVPRLSGELFF
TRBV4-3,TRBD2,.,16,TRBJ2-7,TGCGCCAGCAGCCAGGAACTAGCGGGGGACCCCTACGAGCAGTACTTC,CASSQELAGDPYEQYF
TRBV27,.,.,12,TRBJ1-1,TGTGCCAGCTGGAGGTTGAACACTGAAGCTTTCTTT,CASWRLNTEAFF
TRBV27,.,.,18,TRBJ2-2,TGTGCCAGCAGTTTTGGGGTTAAGATTACTAGAAGCCCCGGGGAGCTGTTTTTT,CASSFGVKITRSPGELFF
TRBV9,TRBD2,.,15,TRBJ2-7,TGTGCCAGCAGCCCAACTAGCGGGGGCCCCTACGAGCAGTACTTC,CASSPTSGGPYEQYF
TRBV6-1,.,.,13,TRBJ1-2,TGTGCCAGCAGTGAATTGGGGAGCTATGGCTACACCTTC,CASSELGSYGYTF
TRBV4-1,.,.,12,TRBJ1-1,TGCGCCAGCGGGACACCGAACACTGAAGCTTTCTTT,CASGTPNTEAFF
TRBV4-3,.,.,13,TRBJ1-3,TGCGCCAGCAGCCCCTTGCGGGGAAACACCATATATTTT,CASSPLRGNTIYF
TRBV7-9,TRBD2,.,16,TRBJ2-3,TGTGCCAGCAGCTTACCGGGACTAGCGGGGGCGGATACGCAGTATTTT,CASSLPGLAGADTQYF
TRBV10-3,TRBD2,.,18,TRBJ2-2,TGTGCCATCAGTGAGTCACTCGGGACTAGCCTGAACACCGGGGAGCTGTTTTTT,CAISESLGTSLNTGELFF